These 20 T cell receptor beta chains share one sample of origin, sequenced in a study of shared clonotypes between healthy human individuals. The repertoire was sequenced with immunoSEQ multiplex PCR; TCRdb's copy has only in-frame clones and lacks some. The sample has about 1.1 million clones; 70% to 80% are singletons. The source material was memory CD4+ T cells from PBMCs. Regarding subset: CD45RA-negative fraction. These receptors were obtained from a young man in good health. Some clones in this sample may be carry-over from other donors' samples.

In this sample, this clone turned up a few times. The rearrangement links TRBV19 to TRBJ2-1; D might be TRBD2 (6 bases). The CDR3 length is 15 residues. From germline, CDR1 is LNHDA and CDR2 SQIVND (reference sequence). V was clipped by 9 bases and J by 7 bases, with 22 bases between them. The CDR3 region has the DNA TGTGCCAGCACGCCGACACGACAAGGAGGGAATGAGCAGTTCTTC. Its translation: CASTPTRQGGNEQFF.

The chain employs TRBV10-3 and TRBJ2-1; a weak D match, TRBD1 (5 bases). Per germline, CDR1 ENHRY and CDR2 SYGVKD. V was cut by 8 bases and J by 0 bases, with 14 bases left in between. The CDR3 extends over 15 amino acids. The CDR3, as DNA: TGTGCCATCGGGTACAGGTTTAGCTCCTACAATGAGCAGTTCTTC. This sequence encodes CAIGYRFSSYNEQFF.

The CDR3 sequence is CASSGTTGTSGGFSTDTQYF. CDR3 coding DNA: TGTGCCAGCAGCGGAACCACCGGGACTAGCGGGGGGTTTAGCACAGATACGCAGTATTTT. The rearrangement joins TRBV9 to TRBJ2-3, with 15 nucleotides matching TRBD2. The CDR3 is made up of 20 amino acids. The ends lost 3 bases at V and 0 bases at J; junction bases unmatched: 11. CDR1 is SGDLS, CDR2 YYNGEE, per germline.

This clone is a singleton in its sample. The rearrangement uses TRBV6-6 and TRBJ1-1; the D is unclear. Trimming removed 2 bases from V and 5 bases from J, with 3 bases in between. The CDR3 contains 11 residues. Per germline, CDR1 MNHNY and CDR2 SVGAGI (reference sequence). CDR3 region: CASSYATEAFF. The CDR3 coding sequence is TGTGCCAGCAGTTACGCGACTGAAGCTTTCTTT.

This clone has only one observation. The chain joins TRBV18 to TRBJ2-7; 7 bases agree with TRBD1. The CDR3 runs 14 residues. From germline, CDR1 is KGHSH and CDR2 LQKENI. V was clipped by 2 bases and J by 5 bases; unmatched bases: 6. The CDR3 is CASSPTGAHDEQYF. Written as DNA, the CDR3 is TGTGCCAGCTCACCAACAGGGGCGCACGACGAGCAGTACTTC.

This clone was counted only a few times. The J gene is TRBJ1-1, the V gene TRBV18; possible D gene TRBD1, 6 bases. This CDR3 has 15 residues. The germline V and J ends were trimmed by 2 bases and 6 bases, with 16 bases remaining between them. The germline CDR1 and CDR2 sequences are KGHSH and LQKENI. CDR3 nucleotides: TGTGCCAGCTCACCAGATGGGGGGCCTAAAGCTGAAGCTTTCTTT. Protein sequence: CASSPDGGPKAEAFF. Full variable domain (missing parts from reference TRBV18 and TRBJ1-1): NAGVMQNPRHLVRRRGQEARLRCSPMKGHSHVYWYRQLPEEGLKFMVYLQKENIIDESGMPKERFSAEFPKEGPSILRIQQVVRGDSAAYFCASSPDGGPKAEAFFGQGTRLTVV.

The rearrangement uses TRBV15 and TRBJ2-1; 9 bases line up with TRBD1. Germline lookup yields CDR1 LNHNV and CDR2 YYDKDF (reference sequence). The J segment lost 3 bases and the V segment lost 0 bases, leaving 3 bases of the junction unmatched. The CDR3 extends over 16 amino acids. The CDR3 sequence: CATSREGQGYYNEQFF. CDR3 coding DNA: TGTGCCACCAGCAGAGAGGGACAGGGATACTACAATGAGCAGTTCTTC.

This chain links TRBV6-1 with TRBJ2-5; 12 bases are a match to TRBD2. Losses at the gene ends were 1 base for V and 1 base for J; bases not matched to a gene: 10. Per germline, CDR1 MNHNS and CDR2 SASEGT. CDR3 length equals 19 residues. The CDR3 sequence is CASSEGTSSGRGIQETQYF. The CDR3 nucleotides read TGTGCCAGCAGTGAAGGAACGTCTAGCGGGAGGGGTATCCAAGAGACCCAGTACTTC.

The CDR3 reads CAISESERTPNTGELFF. The DNA for the CDR3 is TGTGCCATCAGTGAGTCGGAACGGACCCCGAACACCGGGGAGCTGTTTTTT. The chain combines TRBV10-3 with TRBJ2-2; D gene ambiguous. V shed 0 bases and J shed 0 bases, with 11 bases lying between them. The CDR3 consists of 17 residues. Germline CDR1 and CDR2: ENHRY and SYGVKD.

To note about this clone: Here the CDR3 omits its conserved ending phenylalanine or tryptophan, so a read error is the likely source. The DNA is left out, because the CDR3 cannot be placed on it with certainty; the CDR3 is given as TCRdb lists it. The chain is built from TRBV5-5 and TRBJ1-1. Termini included, the CDR3 measures 13 amino acids. Germline-derived CDR1 and CDR2 are SGHKS and YYEKEE (reference sequence). The CDR3 loop reads CASSLNRVSTSVI.

This clone showed up just a few times. The V gene is TRBV5-6, the J gene TRBJ2-7, with 10 bases lining up with TRBD2. CDR1 is SGHDT, CDR2 YYEEEE, per germline. Trimming took 4 bases from V and 6 from J; bases not matched to a gene: 10. This CDR3 has 15 residues. The CDR3 region has the DNA TGTGCCAGCAGCCCGGTGGGTAGCGGGAGGTCCGAGCAGTACTTC. Translation gives CASSPVGSGRSEQYF.

This clone was found once. CDR3 amino acids: CASSVAGGPETQYF. The CDR3 DNA reads TGTGCCAGCAGCGTAGCGGGAGGGCCAGAGACCCAGTACTTC. J is TRBJ2-5 and V is TRBV9; the match to TRBD2 covers 8 bases. The CDR3 spans 14 residues. CDR1 is SGDLS and CDR2 is YYNGEE in the germline V gene. V was clipped by 0 bases and J by 4 bases; unmatched bases: 2. Full variable domain (missing parts from reference TRBV9 and TRBJ2-5): DSGVTQTPKHLITATGQRVTLRCSPRSGDLSVYWYQQSLDQGLQFLIQYYNGEERAKGNILERFSAQQFPDLHSELNLSSLELGDSALYFCASSVAGGPETQYFGPGTRLLVL.

The genes are TRBV7-2 and TRBJ1-1, with D maybe TRBD1 (5 bases). Germline V gene sequence: CDR1 SGHTA, CDR2 FQGNSA. The CDR3 consists of 14 residues. Trimming removed 6 bases at V and 1 base at J, with 12 bases between. The CDR3 coding sequence is TGTGCCAGCAGTCCAGGGTCGGCGAACACTGAAGCTTTCTTT. Translated: CASSPGSANTEAFF.

The chain uses TRBV7-6 and TRBJ2-2, with no clear D. The V end lost 2 bases, the J end lost 1 base, and 8 bases lay between the germline ends. CDR3 length: 15 residues. Germline V CDR1 and CDR2: SGHVS, FNYEAQ. CDR3 loop: CASSLKSRNTGELFF. The CDR3 DNA is TGTGCCAGCAGCTTAAAGTCCAGGAACACCGGGGAGCTGTTTTTT.

The chain has TRBV5-5 and TRBJ2-2; TRBD2 agrees at 8 bases. CDR1 SGHKS and CDR2 YYEKEE come from the germline V gene (reference sequence). This CDR3 has 15 residues. Trimming took 4 bases from V and 3 from J; bases not matched to a gene: 5. CDR3 protein: CASSRILADTGELFF. CDR3 bases: TGTGCCAGCAGCCGTATACTAGCGGACACCGGGGAGCTGTTTTTT. Full variable domain (rest looked up from reference TRBV5-5 and TRBJ2-2): DAGVTQSPTHLIKTRGQQVTLRCSPISGHKSVSWYQQVLGQGPQFIFQYYEKEERGRGNFPDRFSARQFPNYSSELNVNALLLGDSALYLCASSRILADTGELFFGEGSRLTVL.

V and J are TRBV28 and TRBJ1-1; tentative D call: TRBD1 (6 bases). The V gene's germline CDR1 is MDHEN and CDR2 SYDVKM. The CDR3 has 13 residues. V dropped 7 bases and J dropped 11 bases, with 20 bases sitting between them. CDR3 residues: CASTGASGAVAFF. The CDR3, as DNA: TGTGCCAGCACCGGCGCCTCGGGGGCTGTGGCTTTCTTT.

This chain links TRBV5-4 with TRBJ2-5; the D call may be TRBD1 or TRBD2 (5 bases each). V was shortened by 0 bases and J by 4 bases, with 10 bases between the two germline ends. The length of the CDR3 is 14 residues. Germline V gene sequence: CDR1 SGHNT, CDR2 YYREEE (reference sequence). CDR3 in amino acids: CASSLDEGLETQYF. CDR3 bases: TGTGCCAGCAGCTTGGATGAGGGGTTAGAGACCCAGTACTTC.

CDR3 sequence (DNA): TGTGCCAGCAGCCAACAGGGGACGAACACTGAAGCTTTCTTT. Translated: CASSQQGTNTEAFF. This chain uses TRBV7-2 with TRBJ1-1, with 7 bases that match TRBD1. V was clipped by 5 bases and J by 1 base; unmatched bases: 4. The CDR3 extends over 14 amino acids. Germline loops: CDR1 SGHTA, CDR2 FQGNSA.

The CDR3 sequence is CASPVAVDRGGRANEKLFF. CDR3 DNA sequence: TGTGCCAGCCCTGTTGCCGTCGACAGGGGGGGAAGAGCTAATGAAAAACTGTTTTTT. The V gene is TRBV27, the J gene TRBJ1-4, with 9 bases identical to TRBD1. There are 19 residues in the CDR3. From germline, CDR1 is MNHEY and CDR2 SMNVEV (reference sequence). V gave up 8 bases and J gave up 3 bases; unmatched junction bases: 19.

This clone was seen a few times. This rearrangement joins TRBV9 to TRBJ1-2; maybe TRBD1 (5 bases). CDR3 size: 15 residues. Germline V gene lookup returns CDR1 SGDLS and CDR2 YYNGEE. V was cut by 0 bases and J by 3 bases, with 12 bases left in between. Here the CDR3 reads CASSVGDGGDYGYTF. The CDR3, as DNA: TGTGCCAGCAGCGTAGGGGACGGAGGGGACTATGGCTACACCTTC.